The next 22 T cell receptor beta chains were all read from a single sample in a study of identical twins. TCRdb reprocessed the 5' RACE reads with MiXCR, giving one entry per CDR3 protein. The sample consists of some 630,000 distinct CDR3 sequences, under 8.5% of them appearing once. These data are also associated with another study on yellow fever vaccine responses in identical twins.

The sample comprised PBMCs. Every receptor here comes from a woman aged 18-29 years in good health.

V gene TRBV10-2 combines with J gene TRBJ1-1, with D perhaps matching TRBD1 (6 bases). The CDR3 spans 13 residues. Trimming pared 7 bases from V and 4 bases from J, leaving 13 bases between. Germline CDR1 reads WSHSY; CDR2 reads SAAADI. CDR3 nucleotides: TGCGCCAGCACCGAGCAAGGGGGCACTGAAGCTTTCTTT. This sequence encodes CASTEQGGTEAFF.

This clonotype was counted a few times. The chain employs TRBV20-1 and TRBJ2-1; TRBD2 agrees at 13 bases. With 5 bases clipped from V and 5 bases from J, the junction kept 3 bases outside the gene matches. The germline gives CDR1 DFQATT, CDR2 SNEGSKA (reference sequence). The CDR3 extends over 14 amino acids. CDR3 sequence reads: CSALGLAGDNEQFF. CDR3 DNA sequence: TGCAGTGCTCTCGGACTAGCGGGAGACAATGAGCAGTTCTTC.

This clonotype has at least ten counts. V is TRBV5-6 and J is TRBJ2-1, with a weak D call TRBD2 (6 bases). Germline lookup yields CDR1 SGHDT and CDR2 YYEEEE. Trimming left V 8 bases short and J 3 bases short, with 15 bases between. The CDR3 extends over 14 amino acids. This CDR3 is CASNGAGLYNEQFF. The DNA for the CDR3 is TGTGCCAGTAACGGGGCGGGACTCTACAATGAGCAGTTCTTC.

This clonotype was counted only a few times. The J gene is TRBJ1-2, the V gene TRBV12-3 or TRBV12-4; D gene uncertain. The V gene lost 10 bases and the J gene lost 4 bases, with 10 bases spanning the gap. This CDR3 comprises 11 residues. The chain's CDR3 is CATDGTYGYTF. CDR3 in DNA: TGTGCCACGGACGGCACCTATGGCTACACCTTC.

This clonotype has ten or more counts. This chain joins TRBV13 and TRBJ1-2, with D perhaps matching TRBD1 (6 bases). V lost 1 base to trimming and J lost 4 bases, with 10 bases between them. The CDR3 has 14 residues. Germline V gene data show CDR1 as PRHDT and CDR2 as FYEKMQ (reference sequence). The CDR3 loop reads CASSLVSGAYGYTF. In DNA form, the CDR3 reads TGTGCCAGCAGCTTAGTATCGGGGGCCTATGGCTACACCTTC.

A few counts support this clonotype. The chain combines TRBV2 with TRBJ2-1; 11 bases are a match to TRBD1. The CDR3 loop spans 14 amino acids. The V gene's germline CDR1 is SNHLY and CDR2 FYNNEI. V dropped 4 bases and J dropped 10; count of bases not matched to a gene: 6. The CDR3 DNA reads as TGTGCCAGCAGTGGGGGGACAGGGGGTGTGGAGCAGTTCTTC. It is translated as CASSGGTGGVEQFF.

The J gene is TRBJ1-2, the V gene TRBV10-2, with D perhaps matching TRBD1 (6 bases). Germline-derived CDR1 and CDR2 are WSHSY and SAAADI. Trimming cost V 5 bases and J 0 bases, with 7 bases left between them. CDR3 length: 13 amino acids. CDR3 sequence: CASSNRANYGYTF. The CDR3 DNA reads TGCGCCAGCAGTAACAGGGCTAACTATGGCTACACCTTC.

A few counts support this clonotype. V and J are TRBV5-1 and TRBJ1-1; 7 bases fit TRBD1. CDR1 SGHRS and CDR2 YFSETQ come from the germline V gene. Losses at the gene ends were 4 bases for V and 4 bases for J; bases not matched to a gene: 13. This CDR3 region has 16 residues. CDR3 nucleotides: TGCGCCAGCAGCGACGATCTATATACAGGGGTCACTGAAGCTTTCTTT. Encoded protein: CASSDDLYTGVTEAFF.

This chain links TRBV10-1 with TRBJ2-1; the D gene is possibly TRBD1 (6 bases). The CDR3 contains 16 residues. Trimming stripped 3 bases from V and 9 bases from J, with 21 bases between. Germline V gives CDR1 WNHNN, CDR2 SYGVQD (reference sequence). CDR3 bases: TGCGCCAGCAGTGACCCCCTCGGGACAAGAAGGGGTGAGCAGTTCTTC. This sequence encodes CASSDPLGTRRGEQFF.

The rearrangement links TRBV4-1 to TRBJ2-1, with 9 bases matching TRBD2. CDR1 and CDR2 from the germline V gene are MGHRA and YSYEKL. The CDR3 consists of 16 residues. J lost 5 bases, V lost 2 bases, and 7 bases had no gene match. The CDR3 protein is CASSQFSGGANNEQFF. The DNA for the CDR3 is TGCGCCAGCAGCCAATTTAGCGGGGGAGCCAACAATGAGCAGTTCTTC.

This clonotype came up a few times. This chain connects TRBV20-1 to TRBJ2-1; TRBD2 matches at 7 bases. The CDR3 sequence is 15 residues long. The ends lost 3 bases at V and 3 bases at J; junction bases unmatched: 8. Looked up from germline, CDR1 is DFQATT and CDR2 is SNEGSKA (reference sequence). This CDR3 is CSASTGTTVYNEQFF. DNA of the CDR3: TGCAGTGCTAGTACCGGGACTACAGTCTACAATGAGCAGTTCTTC.

This clonotype was seen at least ten times. The chain recombines TRBV29-1 with TRBJ2-7; the D gene is possibly TRBD2 (6 bases). The germline gives CDR1 SQVTM, CDR2 ANQGSEA. This CDR3 spans 13 amino acids. Deletions cut 5 bases from V and 6 bases from J, with 17 bases between. Written as DNA, the CDR3 is TGCAGCGTTCAAAGCGGGCTAATGGTCGAGCAGTACTTC. Its protein product is CSVQSGLMVEQYF.

This clonotype occurred many times. The chain couples TRBV11-2 to TRBJ2-2; D remains unclear. The CDR3 consists of 13 residues. CDR1 is SGHAT and CDR2 is FQNNGV in the germline V gene. V was cut by 5 bases and J by 8 bases, with 12 bases left in between. Here the CDR3 reads CASSVSTTGELFF. The CDR3 DNA is TGTGCCAGCAGCGTATCCACCACAGGGGAGCTGTTTTTT. Full variable domain (outside the CDR3, taken from reference TRBV11-2 and TRBJ2-2): EAGVAQSPRYKIIEKRQSVAFWCNPISGHATLYWYQQILGQGPKLLIQFQNNGVVDDSQLPKDRFSAERLKGVDSTLKIQPAKLEDSAVYLCASSVSTTGELFFGEGSRLTVL.

This clonotype has a count of ten or more. The V and J genes are TRBV15 and TRBJ1-6; D is possibly TRBD1 (6 bases). Trimming left V 3 bases short and J 6 bases short, with 6 bases between. Germline values: CDR1 LNHNV, CDR2 YYDKDF (reference sequence). The CDR3 totals 13 residues. The CDR3 bases are TGTGCCACCAGCAGGGACAGTAATTCACCCCTCCACTTT. Amino acid sequence: CATSRDSNSPLHF.

The table lists this clonotype with a few counts. The chain recombines TRBV3-1 with TRBJ1-2; D gene unclear. Trimming left V 4 bases short and J 4 bases short, with 10 bases between. The CDR3 spans 13 residues. The germline gives CDR1 LGHDT, CDR2 YNNKEL (reference sequence). The CDR3 region has the DNA TGTGCCAGCAGCCGAACGGACGGCTATGGCTACACCTTC. Amino acid sequence: CASSRTDGYGYTF.

Ten or more counts support this clonotype. This chain links TRBV28 with TRBJ2-3; D ambiguous. The CDR3 sequence is 14 residues long. Trimming stripped 6 bases from V and 0 bases from J, with 10 bases between. From germline, CDR1 is MDHEN and CDR2 SYDVKM. This CDR3 reads CASSQPSSTDTQYF. CDR3 sequence (DNA): TGTGCCAGCAGCCAACCCTCTAGCACAGATACGCAGTATTTT.

The chain links TRBV6-1 to TRBJ1-5; D call uncertain. Germline V lookup: CDR1 MNHNS, CDR2 SASEGT. V was trimmed by 4 bases and J by 4 bases, leaving 5 bases between them. This CDR3 comprises 12 residues. CDR3 nucleotide sequence: TGTGCCAGCAGTGGCCAGAATCAGCCCCAGCATTTT. The encoded protein is CASSGQNQPQHF.

This chain connects TRBV6-5 to TRBJ2-7; a weak D match, TRBD2 (5 bases). The CDR3 has 15 amino acids. Germline CDR1 is MNHEY and CDR2 is SVGAGI. The germline V and J ends were trimmed by 0 bases and 7 bases, with 16 bases remaining between them. CDR3: CASSYSSTDRREQYF. For the CDR3, the DNA is TGTGCCAGCAGTTACTCGAGTACCGACCGGAGGGAGCAGTACTTC.

This clonotype appeared a few times. The rearrangement links TRBV12-3 or TRBV12-4 to TRBJ1-1; 9 bases map to TRBD1. This CDR3 region has 12 residues. The V and J ends lost 6 bases and 10 bases, in that order; junction bases with no gene match: 6. The CDR3: CASRQQQGAAFF. For the CDR3, the DNA is TGTGCCAGCAGGCAACAACAGGGGGCAGCTTTCTTT.

This clonotype was found many times. The CDR3 loop is CASNQRAGTDTQYF. CDR3 DNA sequence: TGCGCCAGCAACCAGCGGGCGGGCACAGATACGCAGTATTTT. The J gene is TRBJ2-3, the V gene TRBV5-1; D may be TRBD2 (6 bases). V shed 6 bases and J shed 1 base, with 12 bases lying between them. In germline, CDR1 is SGHRS, CDR2 YFSETQ. The CDR3 sequence is 14 residues long.

This clonotype was picked up a small number of times. The J gene is TRBJ2-5, the V gene TRBV4-2; 8 bases fit TRBD2. This CDR3 spans 17 amino acids. Trimming at V came to 0 bases and at J to 5 bases, leaving 11 bases not matched to a gene. Per germline, CDR1 LGHNA and CDR2 YNFKEQ. The DNA of the CDR3 is TGTGCCAGCAGCCAAGAACAAGCCAGCGGGAGTGGGGAGACCCAGTACTTC. Translating it yields CASSQEQASGSGETQYF.

This clonotype was seen more than once but under ten times. The V and J genes are TRBV29-1 and TRBJ2-7, with TRBD2 matching 11 bases. CDR3 length: 16 amino acids. Germline values: CDR1 SQVTM, CDR2 ANQGSEA. With V trimmed by 0 bases and J by 4 bases, 8 bases remained unmatched. CDR3 region: CSVEEGRTSGRYEQYF. For the CDR3, the DNA is TGCAGCGTTGAAGAGGGGCGGACTAGCGGGCGTTACGAGCAGTACTTC.